Each of the 20 T cell receptor beta chains below was sequenced from the same sample in a study of T cells in Graves' hyperthyroidism and ophthalmopathy. Authors of the study amplified TCR beta CDR3 regions from RNA transcripts. HTBI primers were the set used in a first-round RT-PCR of the TCR CDR3. TCRdb reprocessed the multiplex PCR reads with MiXCR, giving one entry per CDR3 protein. The sample holds a few hundred thousand distinct CDR3 sequences, 12% to 15% seen once. The sequenced material came from blood. Receptor source: a woman younger than 35 with Graves' hyperthyroidism.

Many counts were recorded for this clonotype. The chain links TRBV6-1 to TRBJ2-1, with 9 bases aligning to TRBD2. Germline V CDR1 and CDR2: MNHNS, SASEGT. This CDR3 has 16 amino acids. Unmatched junction bases numbered 14, after V lost 5 bases and J lost 9 bases. The CDR3 region is CASSLKPGTSWVEQFF. The CDR3 DNA follows: TGTGCCAGCAGTTTAAAGCCCGGGACTAGCTGGGTTGAGCAGTTCTTC.

This chain joins TRBV7-9 and TRBJ2-7, with no clear D. V lost 0 bases and J lost 2, with 8 bases in between. The CDR3 spans 14 residues. The germline CDR1 and CDR2 sequences are SEHNR and FQNEAQ (reference sequence). The CDR3 protein is CASSLAGRTYEQYF. CDR3 nucleotide sequence: TGTGCCAGCAGCTTAGCAGGTAGAACCTACGAGCAGTACTTC.

This clonotype appeared a few times. With a much larger clone just one base away, this may be a read error. This sequence joins TRBV28 and TRBJ1-2, with D hard to call. The germline V gene encodes CDR1 MDHEN and CDR2 SYDVKM. The length of the CDR3 is 16 residues. The CDR3 here is CASSLVLRSTNYGYAF. The CDR3 DNA is TGTGCCAGCAGTTTAGTGTTAAGGAGTACAAACTATGGCTACGCCTTC.

This clonotype was found a few times. The rearrangement uses TRBV6-4 and TRBJ2-2, with 10 positions matching TRBD2. The CDR3 is 16 residues long. Trimming cost V 4 bases and J 0 bases; bases outside gene matches: 2. CDR1 and CDR2 (germline): MRHNA, SNTAGT. The CDR3 spells CASSASGSSNTGELFF. CDR3 DNA sequence: TGTGCCAGCAGTGCTAGCGGGAGTTCGAACACCGGGGAGCTGTTTTTT.

This clonotype has at least ten counts. The rearrangement links TRBV11-2 to TRBJ2-5; 10 bases are a match to TRBD2. The V and J ends lost 5 bases and 11 bases, in that order; junction bases with no gene match: 17. Germline V CDR1 and CDR2: SGHAT, FQNNGV. The CDR3 covers 16 residues. The chain's CDR3 is CASSPPWTSGHSLQYF. CDR3 nucleotides: TGTGCCAGCAGCCCCCCTTGGACTAGCGGACACAGCTTACAGTACTTC.

This clonotype was recorded many times. The chain carries TRBV28 and TRBJ2-5, with a tentative D call TRBD1 (6 bases). The CDR3 totals 14 residues. Trimming left V 6 bases short and J 5 bases short, with 16 bases between. CDR1 is MDHEN and CDR2 is SYDVKM in the germline V gene. CDR3 amino acids: CASRGGGAYETQYF. The CDR3 DNA is TGTGCCAGCAGAGGGGGTGGGGCGTACGAGACCCAGTACTTC.

The V and J genes are TRBV7-3 and TRBJ2-3; 12 positions agree with TRBD2. V shed 5 bases, J shed 2 bases, and the junction held 11 bases outside the gene matches. The CDR3 extends over 18 amino acids. The germline gives CDR1 SGHTA, CDR2 FQGTGA. This chain's CDR3 is CASSPGLAGLKYTDTQYF. For the CDR3, the DNA is TGTGCCAGCAGCCCGGGACTAGCGGGCCTGAAATACACAGATACGCAGTATTTT.

This clonotype appeared many times. The rearrangement uses TRBV18 and TRBJ1-1; possibly TRBD1 for D (5 bases). Deletions cut 1 base from V and 7 bases from J, with 7 bases between. From germline, CDR1 is KGHSH and CDR2 LQKENI. This CDR3 spans 12 amino acids. The CDR3 DNA follows: TGTGCCAGCTCACCACAGGGGATTGAAGCTTTCTTT. Translation: CASSPQGIEAFF.

This clonotype has a count of ten or more. The V call is TRBV20-1, the J call TRBJ2-7; 9 nucleotides line up with TRBD1. The CDR3 runs to 13 residues. Per germline, CDR1 DFQATT and CDR2 SNEGSKA (reference sequence). With V trimmed by 6 bases and J by 5 bases, 8 bases remained unmatched. Written as DNA, the CDR3 is TGCAGTGCCCCGGGACAGGGCAAGAACGAGCAGTACTTC. The encoded protein is CSAPGQGKNEQYF.

The J gene is TRBJ2-7, the V gene TRBV20-1; TRBD1 is a possible D gene (6 bases). Trimming pared 3 bases from V and 3 bases from J, leaving 15 bases between. CDR1 is DFQATT and CDR2 is SNEGSKA in the germline V gene (reference sequence). The CDR3 loop spans 14 amino acids. CDR3 amino acids: CSASLGAAVYEQYF. For the CDR3, the DNA is TGCAGTGCTAGTCTGGGGGCAGCTGTCTACGAGCAGTACTTC.

This clonotype showed up just a few times. The chain employs TRBV3-1 and TRBJ2-2; D remains unclear. Between the trimmed V and J ends, which lost 2 bases and 2 bases, there was a span of 9 bases. Germline V gives CDR1 LGHDT, CDR2 YNNKEL (reference sequence). There are 15 residues in the CDR3. In nucleotides, the CDR3 is TGTGCCAGCAGCCAACGGAGTTCCAACACCGGGGAGCTGTTTTTT. This gives the protein CASSQRSSNTGELFF.

This clonotype was seen many times. The CDR3 loop is CSARKAPTDTQYF. CDR3 DNA sequence: TGCAGTGCTAGGAAAGCGCCCACAGATACGCAGTATTTT. V is TRBV20-1 and J is TRBJ2-3, with D unresolved. Trimming took 3 bases from V and 2 from J, leaving 9 bases between them. Germline CDR1 DFQATT, CDR2 SNEGSKA (reference sequence). The CDR3 is 13 residues long.

Here the CDR3 reads CASSTGTGSNYEQYF. DNA of the CDR3: TGTGCCAGCAGTACTGGGACAGGCTCCAACTACGAGCAGTACTTC. The chain carries TRBV28 and TRBJ2-7; 8 bases line up with TRBD1. The trim removed 5 bases at V and 3 bases at J, leaving 9 bases unmatched. The CDR3 runs 15 residues. From germline, CDR1 is MDHEN and CDR2 SYDVKM.

This clonotype appeared many times. The chain is built from TRBV5-1 and TRBJ2-2; tentative D call: TRBD1 (6 bases). CDR3 length: 13 amino acids. Trimming cost V 3 bases and J 3 bases, with 6 bases left between them. CDR1 is SGHRS and CDR2 is YFSETQ in the germline V gene. The CDR3 loop reads CASSWTDTGELFF. DNA of the CDR3: TGCGCCAGCAGCTGGACAGACACCGGGGAGCTGTTTTTT. Combining the CDR3 with reference TRBV5-1 and TRBJ2-2 gives the whole variable domain KAGVTQTPRYLIKTRGQQVTLSCSPISGHRSVSWYQQTPGQGLQFLFEYFSETQRNKGNFPGRFSGRQFSNSRSEMNVSTLELGDSALYLCASSWTDTGELFFGEGSRLTVL.

This clonotype was seen repeatedly, ten times or more. The chain couples TRBV7-8 to TRBJ1-1; D possibly corresponds to TRBD1 (6 bases). CDR1 SGHVS and CDR2 FQNEAQ come from the germline V gene. The CDR3 consists of 13 residues. V shed 9 bases and J shed 1 base, with 12 bases lying between them. For the CDR3, the DNA is TGTGCCAGTAACAGGGAGGAGAACACTGAAGCTTTCTTT. Its protein product is CASNREENTEAFF.

This clonotype was recorded at least ten times. The J gene is TRBJ1-5, the V gene TRBV6-1, with a weak D call TRBD1 (5 bases). CDR1 is MNHNS, CDR2 SASEGT, per germline. Trimming removed 5 bases at V and 7 bases at J, with 15 bases between. The CDR3 sequence is 14 residues long. DNA for the CDR3: TGTGCCAGCAGTTATATGCAGGGCAGCCAGCCCCAGCATTTT. The encoded protein is CASSYMQGSQPQHF.

This clonotype was counted at least ten times. The gene calls are TRBV4-3 and TRBJ2-5; no firm D call. The CDR3 length is 14 residues. The germline CDR1 and CDR2 sequences are LGHNA and YSLEER. Trimming took off 1 base at V and 0 bases at J, with 6 bases between the two ends. CDR3 sequence reads: CASSQGADQETQYF. In DNA, the CDR3 is TGCGCCAGCAGCCAAGGGGCAGACCAAGAGACCCAGTACTTC.

The rearrangement links TRBV20-1 to TRBJ2-3, with unresolved D. Trimming stripped 5 bases from V and 6 bases from J, with 9 bases between. Germline CDR1 and CDR2: DFQATT and SNEGSKA (reference sequence). CDR3 length equals 11 residues. This chain's CDR3 is CSAPGGDTQYF. In DNA form, the CDR3 reads TGCAGTGCTCCCGGTGGGGATACGCAGTATTTT.

This clonotype was seen at least ten times. This chain joins TRBV28 and TRBJ2-7; no clear D. There are 16 residues in the CDR3. Trimming shortened V by 3 bases and J by 7 bases, and 22 bases separated the two germline ends. In germline, CDR1 is MDHEN, CDR2 SYDVKM. CDR3 protein: CASSFSGSTNRREQYF. The CDR3 DNA is TGTGCCAGCAGTTTCTCGGGTTCGACCAACCGTCGGGAGCAGTACTTC.

In this sample, this clonotype turned up many times. This rearrangement joins TRBV20-1 to TRBJ2-1; tentatively, D is TRBD2 (6 bases). The CDR3 runs 15 residues. With 6 bases removed from V and 6 bases from J, the gap between germline ends came to 21 bases. Germline CDR1 and CDR2: DFQATT and SNEGSKA (reference sequence). In DNA form, the CDR3 reads TGCAGTGCCAACCCGTTGGCCGGGAGTTTCAATGAGCAGTTCTTC. It translates to CSANPLAGSFNEQFF.